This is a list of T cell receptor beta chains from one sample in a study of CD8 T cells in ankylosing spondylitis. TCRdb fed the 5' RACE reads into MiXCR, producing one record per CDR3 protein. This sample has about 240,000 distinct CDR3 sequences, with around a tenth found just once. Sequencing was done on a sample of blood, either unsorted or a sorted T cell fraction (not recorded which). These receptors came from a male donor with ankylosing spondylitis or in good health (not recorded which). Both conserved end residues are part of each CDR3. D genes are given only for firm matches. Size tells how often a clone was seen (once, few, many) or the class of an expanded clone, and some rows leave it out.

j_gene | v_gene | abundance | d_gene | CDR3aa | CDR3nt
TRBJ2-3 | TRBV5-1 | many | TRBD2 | CASSLAGGRDTQYF | TGCGCCAGCAGCTTGGCGGGGGGGCGGGATACGCAGTATTTT
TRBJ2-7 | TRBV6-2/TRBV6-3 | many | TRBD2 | CASSYSTSGLAGEQYF | TGTGCCAGCAGTTACTCCACATCGGGGCTAGCGGGTGAGCAGTACTTC
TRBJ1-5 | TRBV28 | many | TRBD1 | CASSLRSLGQANQPQHF | TGTGCCAGCAGTTTAAGGAGTTTGGGACAGGCTAATCAGCCCCAGCATTTT
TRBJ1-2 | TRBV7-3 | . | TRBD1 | CASSLTQGIGYTF | TGTGCCAGCAGCTTAACACAGGGGATTGGCTACACCTTC
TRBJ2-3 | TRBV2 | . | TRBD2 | CASSLIAGNADTQYF | TGTGCCAGCAGCCTTATAGCGGGGAACGCAGATACGCAGTATTTT
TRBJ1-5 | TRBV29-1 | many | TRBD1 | CSASGTGAPSQHF | TGCAGCGCCTCCGGGACAGGGGCCCCTTCCCAGCATTTT
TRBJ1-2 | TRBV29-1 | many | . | CSVEETGTGGYTF | TGCAGCGTTGAAGAAACAGGGACGGGTGGCTACACCTTC
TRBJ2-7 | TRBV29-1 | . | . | CSVDAGDTYEQYF | TGCAGCGTTGACGCAGGGGACACCTACGAGCAGTACTTC
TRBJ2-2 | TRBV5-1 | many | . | CASSLSRTNTGELFF | TGCGCCAGCAGCTTGTCCAGGACGAACACCGGGGAGCTGTTTTTT
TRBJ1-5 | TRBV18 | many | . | CASSEVSNQPQHF | TGTGCCAGCTCAGAAGTTAGCAATCAGCCCCAGCATTTT
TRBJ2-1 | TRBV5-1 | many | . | CASSPGPYNEQFF | TGCGCCAGCAGCCCTGGACCCTACAATGAGCAGTTCTTC
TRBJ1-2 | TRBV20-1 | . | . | CIWGLAPGLAF | TGCATCTGGGGGTTGGCTCCGGGCTTGGCCTTC
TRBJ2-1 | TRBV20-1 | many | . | CSAPFQPYNEQFF | TGCAGTGCTCCTTTTCAACCATACAATGAGCAGTTCTTC
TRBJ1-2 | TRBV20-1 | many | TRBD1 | CSARHRGVYGYTF | TGCAGTGCTAGGCACAGGGGTGTCTATGGCTACACCTTC
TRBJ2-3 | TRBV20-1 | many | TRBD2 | CSASVGREINTQYF | TGCAGTGCTAGTGTAGGGCGGGAGATAAATACGCAGTATTTT
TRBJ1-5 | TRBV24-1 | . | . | CATSDPYQPQHF | TGTGCCACCAGTGACCCTTATCAGCCCCAGCATTTT
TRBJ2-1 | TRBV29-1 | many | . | CSVEDGGVNEQFF | TGCAGCGTTGAAGATGGCGGGGTTAATGAGCAGTTCTTC
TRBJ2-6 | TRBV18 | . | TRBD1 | CASSRTGSGANVLTF | TGTGCCAGCTCGCGGACAGGATCTGGGGCCAACGTCCTGACTTTC
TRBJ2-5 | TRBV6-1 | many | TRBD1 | CASKMGQGQEGTQYF | TGTGCCAGCAAGATGGGACAGGGGCAAGAAGGGACCCAGTACTTC
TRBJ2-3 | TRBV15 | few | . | CATSRDFWQGGFSTDTQYF | TGTGCCACCAGCAGGGACTTTTGGCAGGGGGGGTTTAGCACAGATACGCAGTATTTT
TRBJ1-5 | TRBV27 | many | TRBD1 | CASSSLDRGHQPQHF | TGTGCCAGCAGTTCCCTAGACAGGGGGCATCAGCCCCAGCATTTT
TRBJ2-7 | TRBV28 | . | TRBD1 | CASRKTGVYEQYF | TGTGCCAGCAGGAAAACAGGGGTCTACGAGCAGTACTTC
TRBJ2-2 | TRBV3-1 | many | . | CASNPLSGPTGELFF | TGTGCCAGCAATCCCCTGAGTGGGCCCACCGGGGAGCTGTTTTTT
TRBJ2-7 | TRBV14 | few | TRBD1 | CASSPRDRGPYEQYF | TGTGCCAGCAGCCCCCGGGACAGGGGGCCCTACGAGCAGTACTTC
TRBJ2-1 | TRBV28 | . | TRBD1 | CASSFGDRVSNEQFF | TGTGCCAGCAGTTTTGGCGACAGGGTTTCGAATGAGCAGTTCTTC
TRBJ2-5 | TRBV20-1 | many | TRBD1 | CSARTIRRPRQGAQETQYF | TGCAGTGCTAGAACGATCCGACGTCCGAGACAGGGCGCCCAAGAGACCCAGTACTTC
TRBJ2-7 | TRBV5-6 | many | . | CAMFDEQYF | TGTGCCATGTTCGACGAGCAGTACTTC
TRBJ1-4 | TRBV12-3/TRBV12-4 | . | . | CASSRDVNGKLFF | TGTGCCAGCAGTCGGGACGTAAATGGAAAACTGTTTTTT
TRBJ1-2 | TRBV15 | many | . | CATRNRSGRGTNGYTF | TGTGCCACCAGAAACAGATCCGGGCGGGGCACGAATGGCTACACCTTC
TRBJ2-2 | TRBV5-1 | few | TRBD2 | CASSLENGGSLTGELFF | TGCGCCAGCAGTCTCGAAAACGGGGGGAGCTTGACCGGGGAGCTGTTTTTT
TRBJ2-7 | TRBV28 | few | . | CASSSLPGAYEQYF | TGTGCCAGCAGTTCTTTGCCAGGGGCCTACGAGCAGTACTTC
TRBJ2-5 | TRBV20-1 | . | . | CSAPWPQETQYF | TGCAGTGCCCCCTGGCCCCAAGAGACCCAGTACTTC
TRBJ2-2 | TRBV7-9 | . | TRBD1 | CASSLQGVLFF | TGTGCCAGCAGCTTACAGGGGGTGCTGTTTTTT
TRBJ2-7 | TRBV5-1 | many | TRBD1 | CASSLADDRGYEQYF | TGCGCCAGCAGCTTGGCCGACGACAGGGGCTACGAGCAGTACTTC
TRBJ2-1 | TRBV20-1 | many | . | CSAPRGDVHNEQFF | TGCAGTGCCCCCAGGGGGGACGTACACAATGAGCAGTTCTTC
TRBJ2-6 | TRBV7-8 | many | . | CASSLAPSGANVLTF | TGTGCCAGCAGCTTAGCGCCGTCCGGGGCCAACGTCCTGACTTTC
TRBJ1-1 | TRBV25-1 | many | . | CASSDGVVNTEAFF | TGTGCCAGCAGTGACGGCGTAGTGAACACTGAAGCTTTCTTT
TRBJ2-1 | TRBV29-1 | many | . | CSVEGWGGSYNEQFF | TGCAGCGTTGAAGGTTGGGGGGGCAGCTACAATGAGCAGTTCTTC